The 22 T cell receptor beta chains below were found in one sample sequenced in a study of graft-versus-host responses after intestinal transplantation. The protocol was immunoSEQ multiplex PCR, while the TCRdb copy is restricted to in-frame clones and leaves out a portion. The data hold about 110,000 clones, with 93% observed a single time. These receptors have no known antigen. Sequencing used unstimulated CD8+ T cells sorted from spleen or lymph node cells, obtained before transplant. The receptors here all came from a human donor who was the organ donor for an intestinal transplant.

The chain recombines TRBV7-6 with TRBJ2-1, with D possibly being TRBD1 or TRBD2 (5 bases each). CDR1 SGHVS and CDR2 FNYEAQ come from the germline V gene. The CDR3 totals 16 residues. V was clipped by 1 base and J by 0 bases, with 10 bases between them. CDR3 protein: CASSLGAGTSYNEQFF. The CDR3 bases are TGTGCCAGCAGCTTAGGTGCAGGGACCTCCTACAATGAGCAGTTCTTC.

J is TRBJ1-1 and V is TRBV11-3; D possibly corresponds to TRBD1 (6 bases). CDR3 length equals 20 residues. Germline V gives CDR1 SGHNT, CDR2 YENEEA. Trimming removed 0 bases at V and 0 bases at J, with 23 bases between. CDR3 region: CASSLDRERGHTFMNTEAFF. The DNA for the CDR3 is TGTGCCAGCAGCTTAGATAGGGAGAGGGGACACACCTTCATGAACACTGAAGCTTTCTTT.

V is TRBV6-6 and J is TRBJ2-1; D is possibly TRBD1 (5 bases). V lost 3 bases to trimming and J lost 4 bases, with 13 bases between them. The germline CDR1 and CDR2 sequences are MNHNY and SVGAGI (reference sequence). This CDR3 is built from 15 residues. CDR3 amino acids: CASSYLTESYNEQFF. The CDR3 nucleotides read TGTGCCAGCAGTTATTTGACAGAATCGTACAATGAGCAGTTCTTC.

J is TRBJ2-7 and V is TRBV4-1, with 13 bases fitting TRBD2. The CDR3 is 18 amino acids. CDR1 and CDR2 from the germline V gene are MGHRA and YSYEKL. The V gene end was trimmed by 2 bases and the J gene end by 6 bases; junction bases not matched to a gene: 13. CDR3 nucleotides: TGCGCCAGCAGCCAATATATTCTCAGGACTAGCGGGGGTGGCGAGCAGTACTTC. It translates to CASSQYILRTSGGGEQYF.

V and J are TRBV27 and TRBJ2-7; D tentatively reads TRBD1 or TRBD2 (6 bases each). The CDR3 has 13 amino acids. Germline CDR1 is MNHEY and CDR2 is SMNVEV (reference sequence). The V gene lost 4 bases and the J gene lost 5 bases, with 12 bases spanning the gap. Here the CDR3 DNA reads TGTGCCAGCAGTTCCGGGGGCGGGAACGAGCAGTACTTC. This translates into CASSSGGGNEQYF.

The V and J genes are TRBV30 and TRBJ1-1, with no clear D. Trimming took 1 base from V and 1 from J, leaving 7 bases between them. CDR1 GTSNPN and CDR2 SVGIG come from the germline V gene (reference sequence). This CDR3 is 13 amino acids long. CDR3 residues: CAWSGAGNTEAFF. DNA for the CDR3: TGTGCCTGGAGTGGGGCAGGGAACACTGAAGCTTTCTTT.

The chain employs TRBV5-6 and TRBJ2-6, with 11 bases identical to TRBD2. Germline CDR1 reads SGHDT; CDR2 reads YYEEEE. This CDR3 comprises 19 residues. V gave up 0 bases and J gave up 0 bases; unmatched junction bases: 5. CDR3 amino acids: CASSLVLAGGVSGANVLTF. CDR3 DNA: TGTGCCAGCAGCTTGGTCCTAGCGGGAGGAGTCTCTGGGGCCAACGTCCTGACTTTC.

The chain links TRBV4-3 to TRBJ2-5, with D possibly being TRBD1 (5 bases). This CDR3 contains 14 residues. CDR1 and CDR2 (germline): LGHNA, YSLEER. Trimming took 1 base from V and 3 from J, leaving 9 bases between them. The CDR3 coding sequence is TGCGCCAGCAGCCAAGTATTAGGGGAAGAGACCCAGTACTTC. Protein product: CASSQVLGEETQYF.

V and J are TRBV5-4 and TRBJ2-3; a weak D match, TRBD2 (6 bases). CDR1 and CDR2 from the germline V gene are SGHNT and YYREEE (reference sequence). This CDR3 is built from 11 residues. The ends were cut back, 4 bases at V and 6 bases at J, with 6 bases in the middle. This CDR3 reads CASSRGDTQYF. The CDR3 DNA follows: TGTGCCAGCAGCCGGGGGGATACGCAGTATTTT.

The rearrangement joins TRBV6-5 to TRBJ1-2; D is perhaps TRBD1 (5 bases). Germline assignment: CDR1 MNHEY and CDR2 SVGAGI. V was clipped by 8 bases and J by 4 bases, with 20 bases between them. The CDR3 contains 15 residues. The CDR3 bases are TGTGCCAGCTGGGGCCCACTGACAGTTCGCTATGGCTACACCTTC. Its protein product is CASWGPLTVRYGYTF.

V and J are TRBV6-5 and TRBJ1-2; a weak D match, TRBD1 (5 bases). Germline V gene lookup returns CDR1 MNHEY and CDR2 SVGAGI. CDR3 length: 14 amino acids. Trimming stripped 1 base from V and 8 bases from J, with 14 bases between. CDR3 in amino acids: CASSYLGRGDGYTF. CDR3 sequence (DNA): TGTGCCAGCAGTTACTTGGGCCGCGGGGACGGCTACACCTTC.

V gene TRBV7-9 combines with J gene TRBJ1-2; no reliable D call. Between the trimmed V and J ends, which lost 4 bases and 12 bases, there was a span of 9 bases. The CDR3 consists of 10 residues. Germline assignment: CDR1 SEHNR and CDR2 FQNEAQ (reference sequence). The CDR3 DNA sequence: TGTGCCAGCAGCTCCTCGGGCCACACCTTC. It translates to CASSSSGHTF.

The chain recombines TRBV4-1 with TRBJ2-7; D possibly uses TRBD1 or TRBD2 (5 bases each). Deletions cut 2 bases from V and 5 bases from J, with 13 bases between. CDR3 length: 14 residues. Germline V lookup: CDR1 MGHRA, CDR2 YSYEKL. CDR3 residues: CASSQNPLGDEQYF. In DNA form, the CDR3 reads TGCGCCAGCAGCCAAAATCCTTTGGGGGACGAGCAGTACTTC.

The rearrangement uses TRBV28 and TRBJ2-1, with 8 bases that match TRBD2. The CDR3 loop spans 19 amino acids. Germline CDR1 is MDHEN and CDR2 is SYDVKM. V gave up 2 bases and J gave up 1 base; unmatched junction bases: 13. In DNA form, the CDR3 reads TGTGCCAGCAGTTTAATCGGGTCAGCCCGGGGGGGATCCTACAATGAGCAGTTCTTC. This translates into CASSLIGSARGGSYNEQFF. Complete variable domain (other parts from reference TRBV28 and TRBJ2-1): DVKVTQSSRYLVKRTGEKVFLECVQDMDHENMFWYRQDPGLGLRLIYFSYDVKMKEKGDIPEGYSVSREKKERFSLILESASTNQTSMYLCASSLIGSARGGSYNEQFFGPGTRLTVL.

The chain has TRBV11-2 and TRBJ2-5; the D is unclear. Trimming took off 8 bases at V and 5 bases at J, with 12 bases between the two ends. The length of the CDR3 is 12 residues. Per the germline V gene, CDR1 is SGHAT and CDR2 is FQNNGV. CDR3: CASAQGRETQYF. The CDR3, as DNA: TGTGCCAGCGCCCAAGGCAGGGAGACCCAGTACTTC. Full variable domain (outside the CDR3, taken from reference TRBV11-2 and TRBJ2-5): EAGVAQSPRYKIIEKRQSVAFWCNPISGHATLYWYQQILGQGPKLLIQFQNNGVVDDSQLPKDRFSAERLKGVDSTLKIQPAKLEDSAVYLCASAQGRETQYFGPGTRLLVL.

The V and J genes are TRBV4-3 and TRBJ2-7; D remains unclear. The CDR3 extends over 15 amino acids. Germline V gene data show CDR1 as LGHNA and CDR2 as YSLEER. V was shortened by 1 base and J by 6 bases, with 16 bases between the two germline ends. CDR3 bases: TGCGCCAGCAGCCAAGGCCCCGTCCAGTCTGGCGAGCAGTACTTC. Protein sequence: CASSQGPVQSGEQYF.

The chain recombines TRBV10-1 with TRBJ2-3, with 7 bases that match TRBD1. The CDR3 spans 14 residues. J was trimmed by 4 bases and V by 5 bases; bases with no gene match: 6. Germline V gene lookup returns CDR1 WNHNN and CDR2 SYGVQD (reference sequence). The CDR3 here is CASSRTGSADTQYF. Here the CDR3 DNA reads TGCGCCAGCAGTAGGACAGGTTCTGCAGATACGCAGTATTTT.

The rearrangement links TRBV6-4 to TRBJ2-5; a possible D gene is TRBD1 (6 bases). This CDR3 is 15 amino acids long. CDR1 is MRHNA, CDR2 SNTAGT, per germline. V was cut by 6 bases and J by 1 base, with 15 bases left in between. The CDR3, as DNA: TGTGCCAGCAGGTACGGGGACACCCCCCAAGAGACCCAGTACTTC. Its protein product is CASRYGDTPQETQYF.

The chain couples TRBV7-6 to TRBJ2-1; D may be TRBD2 (5 bases). The germline V gene encodes CDR1 SGHVS and CDR2 FNYEAQ. The CDR3 is 15 amino acids. Trimming pared 5 bases from V and 0 bases from J, leaving 11 bases between. CDR3: CASSLSGSSYNEQFF. CDR3 DNA sequence: TGTGCCAGCAGCCTCAGCGGAAGCTCCTACAATGAGCAGTTCTTC.

CDR3 DNA sequence: TGTGCCTGGAGTGGTCGGGGGGATCAGCCCCAGCATTTT. This gives the protein CAWSGRGDQPQHF. The chain couples TRBV30 to TRBJ1-5; tentative D call: TRBD1 (5 bases). Germline values: CDR1 GTSNPN, CDR2 SVGIG (reference sequence). The CDR3 loop spans 13 amino acids. With 1 base removed from V and 5 bases from J, the gap between germline ends came to 9 bases.

The rearrangement links TRBV11-2 to TRBJ1-3; possible D gene TRBD1, 6 bases. Germline CDR1 is SGHAT and CDR2 is FQNNGV. The V end lost 2 bases, the J end lost 2 bases, and 10 bases lay between the germline ends. CDR3 length: 15 residues. The CDR3 protein is CASSLYRAAGNTIYF. The CDR3 DNA reads as TGTGCCAGCAGCTTATACAGGGCTGCTGGAAACACCATATATTTT.

The chain recombines TRBV11-2 with TRBJ2-2; unclear D gene. Germline CDR1 reads SGHAT; CDR2 reads FQNNGV. There are 17 residues in the CDR3. The V gene lost 5 bases and the J gene lost 3 bases, with 19 bases spanning the gap. The CDR3 reads CASSLPRATIYTGELFF. The CDR3 DNA reads TGTGCCAGCAGCCTTCCCCGGGCAACGATTTACACCGGGGAGCTGTTTTTT.